Reported below is one TCR beta chain. The antigen remains undetermined. This entry is derived from a study of monozygotic twins with inflammatory bowel disease. General study findings and limits: Support for a single strong signal or clonotype associated with IBD was absent.

TCRalpha and TCRbeta cDNA went through two nested PCRs of approximately 17 and 9 cycles. From its re-call of the 5' RACE reads, TCRdb lists each CDR3 protein once, without DNA. Reported are approximately 400,000 distinct CDR3 sequences; the ten largest clones contain 2% to 2.5%. This CDR3 spans 17 amino acids. Germline-derived CDR1 and CDR2 are SGHDN and FVKESK. The chain is built from TRBV14 and TRBJ2-1; as DNA is missing, the TRBD1 call by TCRdb cannot be tested. The origin of this receptor is a human donor with ulcerative colitis or Crohn's disease, or a healthy co-twin of an affected twin (not recorded which). Sample: blood. Here the CDR3 reads CASSQAGQRNSYNEQFF.